These 14 T cell receptor beta chains share one sample of origin, sequenced in a study of blood T cell repertoires in COVID-19. TCRdb keeps only in-frame clones here, not all; method: immunoSEQ multiplex PCR. The sample lists around 60,000 clones; nearly 90% were seen once. Specimen: peripheral blood. These receptors came from a man in his fifties or sixties with active COVID-19.

The chain links TRBV4-2 to TRBJ1-2; no definite D call. This CDR3 spans 14 amino acids. Trimming took off 1 base at V and 4 bases at J, with 10 bases between the two ends. CDR1 and CDR2 from the germline V gene are LGHNA and YNFKEQ. The CDR3 coding sequence is TGTGCCAGCAGCCAAGGAGGGCAGTTCTATGGCTACACCTTC. Its protein product is CASSQGGQFYGYTF.

The chain uses TRBV11-2 and TRBJ1-4; 8 bases line up with TRBD1. CDR1 and CDR2 (germline): SGHAT, FQNNGV. Germline trimming cut 5 bases from V and 4 bases from J; bases unmatched to any gene: 9. The CDR3 spans 16 residues. The CDR3 bases are TGTGCCAGCAGCACGGGACAGGAAGCTAATAATGAAAAACTGTTTTTT. Encoded protein: CASSTGQEANNEKLFF.

The CDR3 DNA reads as TGTGCTAGTGGTCTAGTAAATACGCAGTATTTT. This gives the protein CASGLVNTQYF. This chain links TRBV12-5 with TRBJ2-3; D gene ambiguous. The CDR3 sequence is 11 residues long. V was shortened by 5 bases and J by 7 bases, with 7 bases between the two germline ends. The germline CDR1 and CDR2 sequences are LGHNT and FRNRAP.

The chain has TRBV7-9 and TRBJ1-1; 7 positions match TRBD1. Germline V lookup: CDR1 SEHNR, CDR2 FQNEAQ (reference sequence). Unmatched junction bases numbered 10, after V lost 6 bases and J lost 0 bases. The CDR3 has 16 residues. The CDR3 region is CASRLRTGFLNTEAFF. The CDR3 nucleotides read TGTGCCAGCAGGTTAAGGACAGGCTTCCTGAACACTGAAGCTTTCTTT.

This chain links TRBV6-5 with TRBJ2-1; maybe TRBD2 (6 bases). The germline V gene encodes CDR1 MNHEY and CDR2 SVGAGI. Trimming left V 2 bases short and J 12 bases short, with 8 bases between. This CDR3 region has 11 residues. The CDR3 reads CASSYGRGQFF. The CDR3 DNA sequence: TGTGCCAGCAGTTACGGGCGGGGGCAGTTCTTC.

This clone was recorded a few times. This chain uses TRBV3-1 (or the pseudogene TRBV3-2) with TRBJ2-7; TRBD2 is a possible D gene (6 bases). This CDR3 contains 13 residues. V dropped 0 bases and J dropped 12 bases, with 15 bases sitting between them. Germline V gives CDR1 LGHDT, CDR2 YNNKEL (reference sequence). The CDR3 protein is CASSQDLRGDSYF. CDR3 DNA: TGTGCCAGCAGCCAAGATTTGCGCGGGGATTCGTACTTC.

The chain couples TRBV7-6 to TRBJ2-3; 7 positions agree with TRBD2. The CDR3 extends over 18 amino acids. CDR1 is SGHVS, CDR2 FNYEAQ, per germline. V dropped 1 base and J dropped 0; count of bases not matched to a gene: 10. In DNA form, the CDR3 reads TGTGCCAGCAGCTTAGTTGGGATGGAGCGGGGAAGCACAGATACGCAGTATTTT. As protein: CASSLVGMERGSTDTQYF.

This clone was detected a few times. Other DNA sequences in the same sample also yield this CDR3. The chain employs TRBV7-2 and TRBJ2-1, with 8 bases fitting TRBD1. V dropped 3 bases and J dropped 8; count of bases not matched to a gene: 6. The CDR3 has 14 amino acids. CDR1 SGHTA and CDR2 FQGNSA come from the germline V gene. The CDR3 protein is CASSLVQGAYEQFF. The CDR3 bases are TGTGCCAGCAGCTTGGTGCAGGGGGCATATGAGCAGTTCTTC.

This chain uses TRBV30 with TRBJ1-6, with 9 bases that match TRBD1. CDR1 is GTSNPN and CDR2 is SVGIG in the germline V gene (reference sequence). The CDR3 spans 15 residues. V shed 0 bases and J 9 bases; nucleotides not matched to a gene: 6. The CDR3 DNA is TGTGCCTGGAGTGTACGGGACAGGGCTGGTTCACCCCTCCACTTT. Translated, it gives CAWSVRDRAGSPLHF.

The rearrangement joins TRBV6-5 to TRBJ1-1; weak D call: TRBD1 (5 bases). V gave up 6 bases and J gave up 11 bases, with 19 bases separating them. CDR3 length: 13 amino acids. Germline CDR1 is MNHEY and CDR2 is SVGAGI. In DNA form, the CDR3 reads TGTGCCAGCAGGCGAACGGGGGTAGGGCTGGCTTTCTTT. It encodes CASRRTGVGLAFF.

This chain joins TRBV2 and TRBJ2-7; TRBD1 agrees at 8 bases. The CDR3 has 15 amino acids. Germline CDR1 is SNHLY and CDR2 is FYNNEI. With V trimmed by 8 bases and J by 3 bases, 12 bases remained unmatched. CDR3 protein: CASGSDRGRNYEQYF. In nucleotides, the CDR3 is TGTGCCAGCGGCTCAGACAGGGGAAGAAACTACGAGCAGTACTTC.

J is TRBJ2-1 and V is TRBV2, with 8 positions matching TRBD2. Germline CDR1 reads SNHLY; CDR2 reads FYNNEI. The V segment lost 8 bases and the J segment 4 bases; nucleotides outside the gene matches: 4. The CDR3 is 13 amino acids. CDR3 protein: CASAGGPYNEQFF. The CDR3 DNA is TGTGCCAGCGCGGGGGGACCATACAATGAGCAGTTCTTC.

The chain couples TRBV10-3 to TRBJ1-1, with 8 bases fitting TRBD1. The V gene end was trimmed by 6 bases and the J gene end by 3 bases; junction bases not matched to a gene: 6. This CDR3 has 14 residues. The germline gives CDR1 ENHRY, CDR2 SYGVKD. CDR3 region: CAIRLTGADTEAFF. CDR3 in DNA: TGTGCCATCAGGCTGACAGGGGCAGACACTGAAGCTTTCTTT.

The J gene is TRBJ1-5, the V gene TRBV5-6, with 9 bases lining up with TRBD1. The CDR3 runs 18 residues. The V segment lost 1 base and the J segment 0 bases; nucleotides outside the gene matches: 8. The germline V gene has CDR1 SGHDT and CDR2 YYEEEE. The CDR3 protein is CASSLTAGTGSSNQPQHF. The DNA for the CDR3 is TGTGCCAGCAGCTTGACTGCCGGGACAGGGTCTAGCAATCAGCCCCAGCATTTT.